The 26 T cell receptor beta chains below come from one sample, sequenced in a study of blood T cell repertoires in COVID-19. TCRdb's table, derived via immunoSEQ multiplex PCR, lists solely in-frame clones and lacks some. The table has roughly 260,000 clones, about 90% seen once. What was sequenced was peripheral blood. The origin of the receptors is a woman aged 50 to 60 with acute or convalescent COVID-19.

This chain connects TRBV5-1 to TRBJ1-1, with 7 bases that match TRBD1. Trimming removed 3 bases from V and 5 bases from J; junction bases left unmatched: 10. Germline lookup yields CDR1 SGHRS and CDR2 YFSETQ. This CDR3 contains 15 residues. The CDR3 region has the DNA TGCGCCAGCAGCTCTGAGGGGGCACAGGGAACTGAAGCTTTCTTT. Translating it yields CASSSEGAQGTEAFF.

V and J are TRBV6-2 or TRBV6-3 and TRBJ1-2, with a weak D call TRBD1 (6 bases). V lost 2 bases, J lost 1 base, and 11 bases lay in between. Germline CDR1 and CDR2: MNHEY and SVGEGT. The CDR3 has 15 amino acids. The CDR3 loop is CASSYADSINYGYTF. CDR3 nucleotides: TGTGCCAGCAGTTACGCGGACAGTATTAACTATGGCTACACCTTC.

The chain has TRBV16 and TRBJ1-1; D gene uncertain. Germline CDR1 and CDR2: KGHSY and FQNENV. The CDR3 consists of 13 residues. V was pared by 2 bases and J by 5 bases, with 9 bases between. DNA for the CDR3: TGTGCCAGCAGCCAAAACCCCAGGACTGAAGCTTTCTTT. It translates to CASSQNPRTEAFF. The whole variable domain, remainder taken from reference TRBV16 and TRBJ1-1, is GEEVAQTPKHLVRGEGQKAKLYCAPIKGHSYVFWYQQVLKNEFKFLISFQNENVFDETGMPKERFSAKCLPNSPCSLEIQATKLEDSAVYFCASSQNPRTEAFFGQGTRLTVV.

The chain carries TRBV13 and TRBJ2-7; TRBD1 aligns across 7 bases. With V trimmed by 5 bases and J by 5 bases, 9 bases remained unmatched. CDR3 length equals 14 residues. The germline gives CDR1 PRHDT, CDR2 FYEKMQ (reference sequence). CDR3 protein: CASSVRQGKDEQYF. The CDR3 region has the DNA TGTGCCAGCAGCGTACGACAGGGAAAAGACGAGCAGTACTTC.

V and J are TRBV28 and TRBJ2-7, with D tentatively TRBD1 (6 bases). Germline CDR1 and CDR2: MDHEN and SYDVKM. There are 16 residues in the CDR3. Trimming took 2 bases from V and 2 from J, leaving 16 bases between them. The CDR3 DNA is TGTGCCAGCAGTTTAACACCCCCGGCAGGGGCCTACGAGCAGTACTTC. Translated: CASSLTPPAGAYEQYF.

This clone has only a few counts. The gene calls are TRBV20-1 and TRBJ2-7; D is unclear. V lost 3 bases to trimming and J lost 3 bases, with 15 bases between them. Germline V gene data show CDR1 as DFQATT and CDR2 as SNEGSKA (reference sequence). CDR3 size: 14 residues. The CDR3 coding sequence is TGCAGTGCTAGTGCGTCGTGGCTCAGCTACGAGCAGTACTTC. It yields the protein CSASASWLSYEQYF.

This clone was recorded only once. The gene calls are TRBV11-2 and TRBJ2-1, with 9 bases identical to TRBD2. The CDR3 is made up of 15 amino acids. J was trimmed by 5 bases and V by 1 base; bases with no gene match: 3. Germline loops: CDR1 SGHAT, CDR2 FQNNGV. Here the CDR3 reads CASSLVAGVHNEQFF. Written as DNA, the CDR3 is TGTGCCAGCAGCTTAGTAGCGGGAGTCCACAATGAGCAGTTCTTC.

The chain recombines TRBV28 with TRBJ1-1; maybe TRBD1 (5 bases). The CDR3 consists of 13 residues. CDR1 MDHEN and CDR2 SYDVKM come from the germline V gene. Trimming took 4 bases from V and 0 from J, leaving 6 bases between them. CDR3 bases: TGTGCCAGCAGTTCAGGGTTGAACACTGAAGCTTTCTTT. This encodes CASSSGLNTEAFF.

This rearrangement joins TRBV6-2 or TRBV6-3 to TRBJ2-1; D may be TRBD2 (6 bases). Germline CDR1 MNHEY, CDR2 SVGEGT. The CDR3 consists of 15 residues. Trimming removed 5 bases at V and 7 bases at J, with 18 bases between. CDR3 bases: TGTGCCAGCAGTCCCCCGGAGAGGGCGGGGAATGAGCAGTTCTTC. It encodes CASSPPERAGNEQFF.

The rearrangement links TRBV6-5 to TRBJ1-2; D is ambiguous. CDR3 length: 14 amino acids. Trimming cost V 7 bases and J 4 bases, with 16 bases left between them. CDR1 MNHEY and CDR2 SVGAGI come from the germline V gene. Here the CDR3 DNA reads TGTGCCAGCACCCCAGATTGGGCAAGCTATGGCTACACCTTC. Its protein product is CASTPDWASYGYTF.

This sequence joins TRBV6-5 and TRBJ1-5; unclear D gene. With 7 bases removed from V and 5 bases from J, the gap between germline ends came to 12 bases. This CDR3 is built from 13 residues. Looked up from germline, CDR1 is MNHEY and CDR2 is SVGAGI. This CDR3 reads CASTAQDYQPQHF. The CDR3 nucleotides are TGTGCCAGCACGGCCCAGGACTATCAGCCCCAGCATTTT.

The genes are TRBV15 and TRBJ2-2; tentative D call: TRBD2 (5 bases). The CDR3 spans 14 residues. Trimming left V 5 bases short and J 1 base short, with 8 bases between. The germline V gene encodes CDR1 LNHNV and CDR2 YYDKDF (reference sequence). CDR3 sequence: CATSLRGNTGELFF. The CDR3 DNA follows: TGTGCCACCAGCTTACGGGGGAACACCGGGGAGCTGTTTTTT.

The gene calls are TRBV9 and TRBJ1-5; 8 bases align to TRBD1. Trimming cost V 3 bases and J 6 bases; bases outside gene matches: 5. The CDR3 extends over 14 amino acids. CDR1 is SGDLS and CDR2 is YYNGEE in the germline V gene. The CDR3 loop is CASSAETGGQPQHF. CDR3 nucleotides: TGTGCCAGCAGCGCCGAAACAGGGGGTCAGCCCCAGCATTTT.

This chain uses TRBV5-1 with TRBJ1-3, with 7 bases fitting TRBD1. In germline, CDR1 is SGHRS, CDR2 YFSETQ. V lost 4 bases, J lost 4 bases, and 14 bases stayed unmatched. The CDR3 is made up of 17 amino acids. The CDR3 is CASSRTLTTGPGNTIYF. The CDR3 DNA reads TGCGCCAGCAGCAGAACCCTTACGACAGGGCCAGGAAACACCATATATTTT.

This clone was counted only a few times. The chain joins TRBV6-5 to TRBJ1-4; 10 nucleotides agree with TRBD1. V lost 2 bases, J lost 8 bases, and 5 bases stayed unmatched. Per germline, CDR1 MNHEY and CDR2 SVGAGI. This CDR3 is 15 amino acids long. This CDR3 reads CASSYNPTGGEKLFF. Here the CDR3 DNA reads TGTGCCAGCAGTTACAATCCGACAGGGGGCGAAAAACTGTTTTTT.

The J gene is TRBJ2-7, the V gene TRBV7-7, with unresolved D. The germline V and J ends were trimmed by 2 bases and 3 bases, with 14 bases remaining between them. The CDR3 length is 15 residues. Germline V gene lookup returns CDR1 SSHAT and CDR2 FNYEAQ (reference sequence). The CDR3 region is CASSLSSGSDYEQYF. The CDR3 DNA reads as TGTGCCAGCAGCTTAAGTTCCGGGTCCGACTACGAGCAGTACTTC.

The V call is TRBV6-5, the J call TRBJ2-5; TRBD2 aligns across 9 bases. The CDR3 runs to 14 residues. V lost 6 bases and J lost 1; bases outside the gene matches: 3. Germline V gene data show CDR1 as MNHEY and CDR2 as SVGAGI. The CDR3 DNA reads TGTGCCAGCAGGCGGGGGGGTTCCCAAGAGACCCAGTACTTC. Encoded protein: CASRRGGSQETQYF.

The CDR3 reads CASSIARPYSNQPQHF. CDR3 in DNA: TGTGCCAGTAGTATAGCGAGGCCCTATAGCAATCAGCCCCAGCATTTT. The V and J genes are TRBV19 and TRBJ1-5; D not resolved. V lost 1 base to trimming and J lost 0 bases, with 10 bases between them. The V gene's germline CDR1 is LNHDA and CDR2 SQIVND (reference sequence). The length of the CDR3 is 16 residues.

The chain uses TRBV11-3 and TRBJ2-2; 7 bases are a match to TRBD2. CDR1 is SGHNT and CDR2 is YENEEA in the germline V gene. With V trimmed by 5 bases and J by 4 bases, 13 bases remained unmatched. This CDR3 spans 17 amino acids. The CDR3 sequence is CASSPKGGGVVTGELFF. The CDR3 coding sequence is TGTGCCAGCAGCCCCAAGGGCGGGGGTGTAGTCACCGGGGAGCTGTTTTTT.

The sample holds a few counts of this clone. V and J are TRBV5-1 and TRBJ2-7; TRBD1 matches at 8 bases. Germline V gene sequence: CDR1 SGHRS, CDR2 YFSETQ. After removal of 2 bases from V and 6 bases from J, the junction contained 10 bases not matched to a gene. The CDR3 loop spans 15 amino acids. The CDR3 DNA reads TGCGCCAGCAGCTTTGACGGGACAGGCCGTTCCGAGCAGTACTTC. Translated, it gives CASSFDGTGRSEQYF.

The table lists this clone with a few counts. The genes are TRBV6-1 and TRBJ1-2; tentative D call: TRBD1 (5 bases). The CDR3 is made up of 14 amino acids. V shed 3 bases and J shed 4 bases, with 12 bases lying between them. Looked up from germline, CDR1 is MNHNS and CDR2 is SASEGT. Here the CDR3 DNA reads TGTGCCAGCAGTGAGGGGGGACGGCTCTATGGCTACACCTTC. This sequence encodes CASSEGGRLYGYTF.

The gene calls are TRBV27 and TRBJ1-2; D call uncertain. This CDR3 spans 14 amino acids. Trimming took 6 bases from V and 0 from J, leaving 11 bases between them. CDR1 is MNHEY and CDR2 is SMNVEV in the germline V gene (reference sequence). The CDR3 DNA follows: TGTGCCAGCAGCCAAAGCTCTTCTAACTATGGCTACACCTTC. Translated, it gives CASSQSSSNYGYTF.

This clone was counted only a few times. The rearrangement joins TRBV5-1 to TRBJ1-4, with TRBD1 identical over 7 bases. With 3 bases clipped from V and 4 bases from J, the junction kept 3 bases outside the gene matches. Germline loops: CDR1 SGHRS, CDR2 YFSETQ. The CDR3 sequence is 14 residues long. CDR3 region: CASSWGQINEKLFF. CDR3 sequence (DNA): TGCGCCAGCAGCTGGGGACAGATTAATGAAAAACTGTTTTTT.

The chain carries TRBV28 and TRBJ1-1, with 7 nucleotides matching TRBD1. CDR1 is MDHEN and CDR2 is SYDVKM in the germline V gene. This CDR3 has 13 amino acids. V shed 5 bases, J shed 4 bases, and the junction held 4 bases outside the gene matches. This CDR3 reads CASSPPGGTEAFF. In nucleotides, the CDR3 is TGTGCCAGCAGTCCTCCAGGGGGCACTGAAGCTTTCTTT.

This CDR3 reads CASSIRRSQPQHF. The CDR3 nucleotides read TGTGCCAGTAGTATCCGGCGGAGTCAGCCCCAGCATTTT. The chain is built from TRBV19 and TRBJ1-5; D ambiguous. Per the germline V gene, CDR1 is LNHDA and CDR2 is SQIVND (reference sequence). The CDR3 loop spans 13 amino acids. Trimming took 3 bases from V and 6 from J, leaving 9 bases between them.

This clone was observed once. The chain links TRBV5-1 to TRBJ1-2, with D possibly being TRBD1 (5 bases). V shed 0 bases and J shed 8 bases, with 14 bases lying between them. The CDR3 totals 14 residues. The germline CDR1 and CDR2 sequences are SGHRS and YFSETQ. The CDR3 protein is CASSLGQGGRGYTF. CDR3 DNA sequence: TGCGCCAGCAGCTTGGGGCAGGGAGGTCGGGGCTACACCTTC.